A few counts support the clone carrying this T cell receptor (beta chain). Its antigen is undetermined. This specimen comes from a study of PD-1 blockade in mismatch repair-deficient tumors. Time point in this sample: roughly 11-day in vitro stimulation with candidate neoantigen peptide 4. TCRdb's table, derived via immunoSEQ multiplex PCR, lists solely in-frame clones and lacks some. The table lists 14,000 or so clones, about 85% of them singletons. The germline V gene encodes CDR1 SGHVS and CDR2 FNYEAQ. The junction had 22 bases not matched to a gene; V was cut back by 5 bases and J by 3 bases. The CDR3 is 20 amino acids.

The receptor's source is an adult with mismatch repair-deficient cancer. Sample: cells cultured in vitro, taken from a patient treated with pembrolizumab. The chain recombines TRBV7-6 with TRBJ2-1, with TRBD2 matching 7 bases. The DNA of the CDR3 is TGTGCCAGCAGCCCCCACTTGGGGTTAGCGGGTAGAAGTGGCTACAATGAGCAGTTCTTC. It yields the protein CASSPHLGLAGRSGYNEQFF.